The 5 T cell receptor beta chains below all came from one sample that was sequenced in a study of CD8 T cells in ankylosing spondylitis. Study findings and constraints: Blood of patients with ankylosing spondylitis appeared to be characterized by a TCR beta motif of roughly eight highly homologous variants.

No cognate antigen is known for these TCRs. One entry per CDR3 protein, called by TCRdb with MiXCR from the 5' RACE reads. The data hold 400,000 to 450,000 distinct CDR3 sequences, with about a sixth observed a single time. The sequencing input was blood, either unsorted or a sorted T cell fraction (not recorded which). The receptors originated from a male donor with ankylosing spondylitis.

This clonotype was detected only a few times. The genes are TRBV5-1 and TRBJ2-2; D remains unclear. CDR3 length equals 16 residues. Per germline, CDR1 SGHRS and CDR2 YFSETQ. The germline V and J ends were trimmed by 4 bases and 2 bases, with 15 bases remaining between them. The CDR3 region has the DNA TGCGCCAGCAGCCTCCGGGTCCAGAGCAACACCGGGGAGCTGTTTTTT. Its translation is CASSLRVQSNTGELFF.

The rearrangement uses TRBV4-3 and TRBJ1-3; D remains ambiguous. Germline V lookup: CDR1 LGHNA, CDR2 YSLEER. V lost 4 bases, J lost 0 bases, and 19 bases lay in between. The CDR3 has 18 amino acids. The CDR3 region is CASSRWNSPESSGNTIYF. CDR3 DNA: TGCGCCAGCAGCCGTTGGAACAGCCCCGAGTCCTCTGGAAACACCATATATTTT.

CDR3 residues: CASSLQGISNQPQHF. The DNA for the CDR3 is TGTGCCAGCAGTTTACAGGGGATTAGCAATCAGCCCCAGCATTTT. V is TRBV12-3 or TRBV12-4 and J is TRBJ1-5; TRBD1 might be the D (6 bases). The V end was cut by 2 bases, the J end by 0 bases, with 8 bases between. This CDR3 has 15 residues.

The chain joins TRBV5-1 to TRBJ2-7, with 9 bases aligning to TRBD1. V lost 0 bases to trimming and J lost 4 bases; unmatched junction nucleotides: 8. The V gene's germline CDR1 is SGHRS and CDR2 YFSETQ. CDR3 size: 16 residues. The CDR3, as DNA: TGCGCCAGCAGCTTGGCACTCGGGACAGGGTCATACGAGCAGTACTTC. Translating gives CASSLALGTGSYEQYF.

This clonotype has ten or more counts. The chain is built from TRBV5-1 and TRBJ2-2; weak D call: TRBD1 (6 bases). CDR3 length: 16 residues. Trimming shortened V by 3 bases and J by 3 bases, and 15 bases separated the two germline ends. Looked up from germline, CDR1 is SGHRS and CDR2 is YFSETQ. CDR3: CASSSIQGGDTGELFF. Here the CDR3 DNA reads TGCGCCAGCAGCTCCATACAGGGCGGCGACACCGGGGAGCTGTTTTTT.